Sequencing of this TCR beta chain was carried out in a study of blood T cell repertoires in COVID-19. Overall study context: Collection of acute and convalescent COVID-19 samples took place in the United States, Italy and Spain. Nucleic acid was either cDNA or gDNA, and it came from T cells, B-cell-depleted T cells, or PBMCs.

Original processing notes: Reference gene primer amplification gave estimated nucleated cell counts. Libraries were prepared by immunoSEQ multiplex PCR; TCRdb keeps only in-frame clonotypes and omits some of them. The V and J calls and clone size come from that table; D and trimming were worked out from the DNA. The top ten clones hold around 3.5% of a sample with roughly 190,000 clones, about 89% of them seen once. The V end was cut by 5 bases, the J end by 8 bases, with 12 bases between. The CDR3 covers 12 residues. Germline CDR1 and CDR2: SGHAT and FQNNGV. This chain uses TRBV11-2 with TRBJ1-2; D is perhaps TRBD1 (6 bases). Sequenced: peripheral blood. The sequence derives from a man in his 70s with acute or convalescent COVID-19. The CDR3 DNA sequence: TGTGCCAGCAGCGGAACAGGGCCCGGCTACACCTTC. Protein product: CASSGTGPGYTF.